This TCR beta chain was identified in a study of T-cell reconstitution after alpha-beta-depleted transplantation in children. The TCRbeta library was prepared with unique molecular identifiers. TCRdb reprocessed the PCR reads with MiXCR, giving one entry per CDR3 protein. The sample gives 440,000 or so distinct CDR3 sequences, approximately 10% of which show up once; roughly 6% is in the top ten. In this sample, this clonotype turned up a few times. This receptor was obtained from a human donor who donated a stem cell graft to a child with acute myeloid leukemia. Sample: PBMCs from the stem cell graft donor, taken from the stem cell graft.

The CDR3 coding sequence is TGCGCCAGCAGCTTGGCGGGACAGGGGTACGGTTCACCCCTCCACTTT. This sequence encodes CASSLAGQGYGSPLHF. This chain links TRBV5-1 with TRBJ1-6, with 10 nucleotides matching TRBD1. CDR3 size: 16 residues. Trimming at V came to 0 bases and at J to 9 bases, leaving 6 bases not matched to a gene. Germline V CDR1 and CDR2: SGHRS, YFSETQ.